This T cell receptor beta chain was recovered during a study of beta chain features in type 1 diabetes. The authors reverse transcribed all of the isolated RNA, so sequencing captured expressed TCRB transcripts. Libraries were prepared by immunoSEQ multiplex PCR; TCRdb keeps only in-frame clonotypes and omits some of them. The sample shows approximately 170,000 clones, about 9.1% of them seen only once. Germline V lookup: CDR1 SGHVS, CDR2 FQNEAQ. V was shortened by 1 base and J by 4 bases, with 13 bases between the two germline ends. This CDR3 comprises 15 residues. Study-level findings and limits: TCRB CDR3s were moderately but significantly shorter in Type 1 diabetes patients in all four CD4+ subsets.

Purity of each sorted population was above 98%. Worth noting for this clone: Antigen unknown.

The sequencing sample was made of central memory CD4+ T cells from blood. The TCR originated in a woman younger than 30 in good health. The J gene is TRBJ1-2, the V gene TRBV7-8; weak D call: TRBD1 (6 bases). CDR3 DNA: TGTGCCAGCAGCTTAGGTCTGGGAGGGGGCTATGGCTACACCTTC. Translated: CASSLGLGGGYGYTF.